The 20 T cell receptor beta chains below all came from one sample that was sequenced in a study of yellow fever vaccine responses in identical twins. TCRdb reprocessed the RT-PCR reads with MiXCR, giving one entry per CDR3 protein. The table lists some 23,000 distinct CDR3 sequences, more than 60% of them singletons. The input for sequencing was T cells from blood (PBMCs), unsorted or a sorted subset (not recorded which), taken before or after yellow fever vaccination (not recorded which). These receptors were obtained from a woman younger than 30 who received the yellow fever vaccine.

The CDR3 spells CASSLSGSYEQYF. CDR3 coding DNA: TGTGCCAGCAGCTTATCCGGGTCCTACGAGCAGTACTTC. The chain couples TRBV7-9 to TRBJ2-7, with D uncertain. In germline, CDR1 is SEHNR, CDR2 FQNEAQ (reference sequence). The length of the CDR3 is 13 residues. Trimming took 2 bases from V and 1 from J, leaving 6 bases between them.

The chain has TRBV29-1 and TRBJ2-3; D is undetermined. The CDR3 is 12 residues long. Deletions cut 3 bases from V and 0 bases from J, with 4 bases between. The germline gives CDR1 SQVTM, CDR2 ANQGSEA. The CDR3 DNA is TGCAGCGTTGACGGAAGCACAGATACGCAGTATTTT. Its translation is CSVDGSTDTQYF.

The CDR3 nucleotides read TGTGCCAGCAGCTTAACGGGACCGTCTGGAGTCGGTGAGCAGTTCTTC. Translating gives CASSLTGPSGVGEQFF. V and J are TRBV11-1 and TRBJ2-1, with D perhaps assigned TRBD1 or TRBD2 (5 bases each). The CDR3 extends over 16 amino acids. The V gene lost 2 bases and the J gene lost 9 bases, with 20 bases spanning the gap. Germline CDR1 is SGHAT and CDR2 is FQDESV (reference sequence).

This chain uses TRBV3-1 with TRBJ1-1; D remains unclear. Trimming took 4 bases from V and 4 from J, leaving 16 bases between them. Germline-derived CDR1 and CDR2 are LGHDT and YNNKEL (reference sequence). The CDR3 covers 15 residues. In DNA, the CDR3 is TGTGCCAGCAGCCCCCTGAGGTCGGGGATCACTGAAGCTTTCTTT. Translated: CASSPLRSGITEAFF.

The genes are TRBV6-1 and TRBJ1-1; D unresolved. The CDR3 runs 10 residues. Germline CDR1 reads MNHNS; CDR2 reads SASEGT. The ends were cut back, 5 bases at V and 8 bases at J, with 6 bases in the middle. CDR3 coding DNA: TGTGCCAGCAGTAGGGAAGAAGCTTTCTTT. Protein: CASSREEAFF.

The J gene is TRBJ1-5, the V gene TRBV3-1; D not certain. Germline V CDR1 and CDR2: LGHDT, YNNKEL (reference sequence). CDR3 length: 13 amino acids. Trimming stripped 8 bases from V and 0 bases from J, with 8 bases between. The CDR3 sequence is CASSKDSNQPQHF. In nucleotides, the CDR3 is TGTGCCAGCTCCAAGGATAGCAATCAGCCCCAGCATTTT.

This sequence joins TRBV5-1 and TRBJ2-7; D might be TRBD1 (6 bases). The V end was cut by 0 bases, the J end by 2 bases, with 15 bases between. Germline CDR1 and CDR2: SGHRS and YFSETQ. This CDR3 spans 16 amino acids. This CDR3 is CASSLGMGASTYEQYF. CDR3 sequence (DNA): TGCGCCAGCAGCTTGGGGATGGGGGCCTCCACCTACGAGCAGTACTTC.

This chain connects TRBV29-1 to TRBJ2-1, with 8 bases identical to TRBD1. The germline V gene encodes CDR1 SQVTM and CDR2 ANQGSEA. Trimming at V came to 0 bases and at J to 8 bases, leaving 9 bases not matched to a gene. The CDR3 spans 15 residues. DNA of the CDR3: TGCAGCGTTGAAGAATACAGGACAGGGTATTATGAGCAGTTCTTC. Translating gives CSVEEYRTGYYEQFF.

V usage is TRBV7-6 and J usage is TRBJ1-1, with D uncertain. V was pared by 2 bases and J by 1 base, with 11 bases between. This CDR3 contains 15 residues. CDR1 and CDR2 from the germline V gene are SGHVS and FNYEAQ. For the CDR3, the DNA is TGTGCCAGCAGCTTATTATTTCAGGCGAACACTGAAGCTTTCTTT. Translation: CASSLLFQANTEAFF.

This chain joins TRBV28 and TRBJ2-7; D unresolved. Germline assignment: CDR1 MDHEN and CDR2 SYDVKM. The CDR3 sequence is 12 residues long. Trimming took off 6 bases at V and 4 bases at J, with 10 bases between the two ends. The CDR3: CASRGRRYEQYF. Here the CDR3 DNA reads TGTGCCAGCAGAGGAAGACGATACGAGCAGTACTTC.

The chain carries TRBV11-1 and TRBJ1-3; D remains unclear. This CDR3 has 12 residues. CDR1 and CDR2 from the germline V gene are SGHAT and FQDESV (reference sequence). V dropped 6 bases and J dropped 0 bases, with 3 bases sitting between them. CDR3 DNA sequence: TGTGCCAGCAGTCGCTCTGGAAACACCATATATTTT. This translates into CASSRSGNTIYF.

A few counts support this clonotype. The J gene is TRBJ2-7, the V gene TRBV27; D remains ambiguous. V was shortened by 0 bases and J by 11 bases, with 17 bases between the two germline ends. The CDR3 sequence is 14 residues long. Germline CDR1 and CDR2: MNHEY and SMNVEV (reference sequence). The CDR3 spells CASSLSRGRKKEYF. CDR3 bases: TGTGCCAGCAGTTTATCTCGTGGCAGGAAGAAGGAGTACTTC.

The gene calls are TRBV11-1 and TRBJ2-6; D perhaps matches TRBD1 (5 bases). Germline values: CDR1 SGHAT, CDR2 FQDESV (reference sequence). CDR3 length: 15 amino acids. V lost 5 bases and J lost 2, with 10 bases in between. As DNA, the CDR3 is TGTGCCAGCAGCGCTCGGACAACTGGGGCCAACGTCCTGACTTTC. Translating it yields CASSARTTGANVLTF.

The rearrangement links TRBV10-3 to TRBJ2-1; 8 bases agree with TRBD2. This CDR3 is built from 15 residues. The junction had 11 bases not matched to a gene; V was cut back by 7 bases and J by 6 bases. The germline V gene has CDR1 ENHRY and CDR2 SYGVKD. DNA of the CDR3: TGTGCCATCAATAGCGGGGCAAATACAATCAATGAGCAGTTCTTC. It yields the protein CAINSGANTINEQFF.

This chain connects TRBV7-9 to TRBJ1-1, with 7 bases fitting TRBD1. The germline V gene encodes CDR1 SEHNR and CDR2 FQNEAQ (reference sequence). V lost 2 bases and J lost 3; bases outside the gene matches: 6. CDR3 size: 15 residues. For the CDR3, the DNA is TGTGCCAGCAGCTTATCTCGGACAGGTCACACTGAAGCTTTCTTT. Translation: CASSLSRTGHTEAFF.

The rearrangement uses TRBV14 and TRBJ2-4, with TRBD2 identical over 8 bases. There are 17 residues in the CDR3. Trimming took 0 bases from V and 4 from J; bases not matched to a gene: 8. The germline gives CDR1 SGHDN, CDR2 FVKESK. The CDR3 loop reads CASSQEKTSGLKNIQYF. CDR3 in DNA: TGTGCCAGCAGCCAAGAAAAAACTAGCGGACTTAAAAACATTCAGTACTTC.

V and J are TRBV5-1 and TRBJ2-7; tentatively, D is TRBD1 (5 bases). Per germline, CDR1 SGHRS and CDR2 YFSETQ. CDR3 length equals 13 residues. Trimming removed 5 bases from V and 3 bases from J, with 12 bases in between. In nucleotides, the CDR3 is TGCGCCAGCAGTTTGACAGACCTCTACGAGCAGTACTTC. Its protein is CASSLTDLYEQYF.

This clonotype has more than one count but fewer than ten. V and J are TRBV20-1 and TRBJ2-2; D is uncertain. This CDR3 contains 13 residues. The V end lost 6 bases, the J end lost 1 base, and 9 bases lay between the germline ends. Germline CDR1 DFQATT, CDR2 SNEGSKA (reference sequence). CDR3 sequence reads: CSARPRNTGELFF. The CDR3 bases are TGCAGTGCCAGGCCTCGGAACACCGGGGAGCTGTTTTTT.

This chain joins TRBV2 and TRBJ1-3; D ambiguous. The CDR3 has 13 amino acids. Trimming stripped 2 bases from V and 6 bases from J, with 8 bases between. From germline, CDR1 is SNHLY and CDR2 FYNNEI. The CDR3 loop reads CASSENPVNTIYF. The CDR3 bases are TGTGCCAGCAGTGAAAACCCCGTAAACACCATATATTTT.

The chain carries TRBV10-1 and TRBJ2-7; D is possibly TRBD2 (5 bases). In germline, CDR1 is WNHNN, CDR2 SYGVQD (reference sequence). The CDR3 consists of 13 residues. V was cut by 2 bases and J by 5 bases, with 10 bases left in between. The CDR3 sequence: CASSEEGNNEQYF. The CDR3 nucleotides read TGCGCCAGCAGTGAGGAGGGAAACAACGAGCAGTACTTC.